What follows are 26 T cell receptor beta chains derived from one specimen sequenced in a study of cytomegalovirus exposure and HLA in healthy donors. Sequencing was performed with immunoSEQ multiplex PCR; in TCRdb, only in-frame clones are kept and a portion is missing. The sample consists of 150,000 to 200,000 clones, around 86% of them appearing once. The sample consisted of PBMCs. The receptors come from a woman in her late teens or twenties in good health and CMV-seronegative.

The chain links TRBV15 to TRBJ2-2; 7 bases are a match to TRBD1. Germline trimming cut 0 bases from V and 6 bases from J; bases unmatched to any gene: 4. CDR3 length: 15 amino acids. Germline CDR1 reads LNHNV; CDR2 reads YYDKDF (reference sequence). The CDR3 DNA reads TGTGCCACCAGCAGAGATCTCGGACAGGCCGGGGAGCTGTTTTTT. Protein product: CATSRDLGQAGELFF.

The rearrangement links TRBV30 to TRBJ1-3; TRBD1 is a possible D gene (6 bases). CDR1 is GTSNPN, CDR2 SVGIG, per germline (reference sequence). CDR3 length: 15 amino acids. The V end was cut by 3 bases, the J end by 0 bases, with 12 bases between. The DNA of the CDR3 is TGTGCCTGGAGGACAAGGGGGAACTCTGGAAACACCATATATTTT. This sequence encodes CAWRTRGNSGNTIYF.

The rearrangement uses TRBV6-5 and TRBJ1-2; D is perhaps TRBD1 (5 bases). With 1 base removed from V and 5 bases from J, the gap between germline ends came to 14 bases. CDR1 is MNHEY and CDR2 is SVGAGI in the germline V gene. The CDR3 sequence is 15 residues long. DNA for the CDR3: TGTGCCAGCAGTTACTTGGGGCGGAGAGGATATGGCTACACCTTC. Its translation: CASSYLGRRGYGYTF.

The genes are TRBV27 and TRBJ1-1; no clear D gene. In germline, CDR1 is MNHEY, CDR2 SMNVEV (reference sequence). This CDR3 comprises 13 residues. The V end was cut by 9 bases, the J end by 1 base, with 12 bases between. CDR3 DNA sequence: TGTGCCAGTTACTTGCCGGGGAACACTGAAGCTTTCTTT. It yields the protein CASYLPGNTEAFF.

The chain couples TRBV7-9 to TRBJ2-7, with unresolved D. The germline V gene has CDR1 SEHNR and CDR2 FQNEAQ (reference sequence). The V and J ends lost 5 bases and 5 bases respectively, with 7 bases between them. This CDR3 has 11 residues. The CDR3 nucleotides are TGTGCCAGCAGCAATAGCCACGAGCAGTACTTC. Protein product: CASSNSHEQYF.

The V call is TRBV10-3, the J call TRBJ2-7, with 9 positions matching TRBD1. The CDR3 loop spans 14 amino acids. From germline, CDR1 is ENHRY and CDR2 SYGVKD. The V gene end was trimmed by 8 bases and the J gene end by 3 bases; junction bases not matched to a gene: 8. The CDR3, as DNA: TGTGCCATCGGGGGGACAGGGTTAATCTACGAGCAGTACTTC. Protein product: CAIGGTGLIYEQYF.

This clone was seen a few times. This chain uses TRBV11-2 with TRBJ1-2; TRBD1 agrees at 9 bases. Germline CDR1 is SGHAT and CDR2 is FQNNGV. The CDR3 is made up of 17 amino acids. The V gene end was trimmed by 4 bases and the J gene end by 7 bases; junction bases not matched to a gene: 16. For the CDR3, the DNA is TGTGCCAGCAGCTATGAGGGCGCCTCCGGGACAGGGTTTGGCTACACCTTC. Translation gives CASSYEGASGTGFGYTF.

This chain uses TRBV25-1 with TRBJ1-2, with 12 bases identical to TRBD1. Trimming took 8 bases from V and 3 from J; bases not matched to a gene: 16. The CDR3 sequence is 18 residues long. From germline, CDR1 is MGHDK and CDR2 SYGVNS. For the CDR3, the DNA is TGTGCCAGCCCCACACATCCGGGACAGGGGGCAGCGGACTATGGCTACACCTTC. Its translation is CASPTHPGQGAADYGYTF.

Here the CDR3 reads CASSPLAGGSSYEQYF. CDR3 sequence (DNA): TGTGCCAGCAGCCCCTTAGCGGGCGGAAGCTCCTACGAGCAGTACTTC. J is TRBJ2-7 and V is TRBV11-2, with 7 bases lining up with TRBD2. The CDR3 length is 16 residues. Per the germline V gene, CDR1 is SGHAT and CDR2 is FQNNGV. The J segment lost 0 bases and the V segment lost 5 bases, leaving 10 bases of the junction unmatched.

CDR3 protein: CASSDVGPGANVLTF. CDR3 bases: TGTGCCAGCAGTGACGTGGGGCCTGGGGCCAACGTCCTGACTTTC. This sequence joins TRBV6-4 and TRBJ2-6; maybe TRBD1 (5 bases). Trimming left V 2 bases short and J 2 bases short, with 7 bases between. This CDR3 region has 15 residues. Germline V CDR1 and CDR2: MRHNA, SNTAGT.

In DNA form, the CDR3 reads TGTGCCAGCAGTTCCCGGTACGGTGGCTACACCTTC. Protein sequence: CASSSRYGGYTF. The V call is TRBV6-6, the J call TRBJ1-2, with unresolved D. Germline V CDR1 and CDR2: MNHNY, SVGAGI (reference sequence). The CDR3 is made up of 12 amino acids. The germline V and J ends were trimmed by 4 bases and 7 bases, with 10 bases remaining between them.

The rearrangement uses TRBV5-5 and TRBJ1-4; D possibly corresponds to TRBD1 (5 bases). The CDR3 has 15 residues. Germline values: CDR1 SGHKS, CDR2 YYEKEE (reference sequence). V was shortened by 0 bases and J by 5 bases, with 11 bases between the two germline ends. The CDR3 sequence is CASSLARGSNEKLFF. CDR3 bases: TGTGCCAGCAGCTTGGCCCGGGGGTCGAATGAAAAACTGTTTTTT. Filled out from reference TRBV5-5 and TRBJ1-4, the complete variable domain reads DAGVTQSPTHLIKTRGQQVTLRCSPISGHKSVSWYQQVLGQGPQFIFQYYEKEERGRGNFPDRFSARQFPNYSSELNVNALLLGDSALYLCASSLARGSNEKLFFGSGTQLSVL.

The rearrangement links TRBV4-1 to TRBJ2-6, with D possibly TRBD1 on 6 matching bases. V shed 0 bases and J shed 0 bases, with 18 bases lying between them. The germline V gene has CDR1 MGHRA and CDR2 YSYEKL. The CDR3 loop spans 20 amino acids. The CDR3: CASSQDQGLVSGSGANVLTF. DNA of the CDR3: TGCGCCAGCAGCCAAGATCAGGGGTTGGTTTCTGGCTCTGGGGCCAACGTCCTGACTTTC.

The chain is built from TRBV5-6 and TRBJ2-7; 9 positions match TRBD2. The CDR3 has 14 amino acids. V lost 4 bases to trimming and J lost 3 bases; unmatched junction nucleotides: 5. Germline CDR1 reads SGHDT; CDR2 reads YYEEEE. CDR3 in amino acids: CASSKGAGGYEQYF. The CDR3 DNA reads TGTGCCAGCAGCAAGGGAGCGGGGGGCTACGAGCAGTACTTC.

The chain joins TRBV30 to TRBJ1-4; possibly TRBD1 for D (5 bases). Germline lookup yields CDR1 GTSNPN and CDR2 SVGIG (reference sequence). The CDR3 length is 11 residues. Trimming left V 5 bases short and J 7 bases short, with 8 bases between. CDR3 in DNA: TGTGCCTGGTCCGGGGGTGAAAAACTGTTTTTT. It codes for CAWSGGEKLFF.

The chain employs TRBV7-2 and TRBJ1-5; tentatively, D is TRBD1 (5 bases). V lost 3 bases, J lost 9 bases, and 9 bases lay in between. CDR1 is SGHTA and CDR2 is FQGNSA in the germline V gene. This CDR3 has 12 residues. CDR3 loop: CASSLQGAPQHF. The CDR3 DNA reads TGTGCCAGCAGCTTGCAGGGTGCGCCCCAGCATTTT.

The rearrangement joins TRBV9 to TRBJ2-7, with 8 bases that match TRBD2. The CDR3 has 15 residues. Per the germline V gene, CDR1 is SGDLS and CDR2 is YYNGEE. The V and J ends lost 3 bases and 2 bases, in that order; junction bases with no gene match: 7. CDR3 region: CASSAGGKNAYEQYF. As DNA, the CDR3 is TGTGCCAGCAGCGCGGGGGGGAAAAACGCCTACGAGCAGTACTTC.

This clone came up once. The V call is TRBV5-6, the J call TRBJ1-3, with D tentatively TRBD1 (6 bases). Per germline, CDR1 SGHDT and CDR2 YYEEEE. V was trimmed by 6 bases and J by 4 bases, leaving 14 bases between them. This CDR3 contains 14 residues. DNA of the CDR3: TGTGCCAGCACCCTACTGACAGGAGGAAACACCATATATTTT. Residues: CASTLLTGGNTIYF.

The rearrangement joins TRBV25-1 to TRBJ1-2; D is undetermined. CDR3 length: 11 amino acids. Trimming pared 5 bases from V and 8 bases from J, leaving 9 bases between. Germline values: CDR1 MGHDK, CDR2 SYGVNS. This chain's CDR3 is CASSSGRGYTF. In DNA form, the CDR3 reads TGTGCCAGCAGTTCCGGGAGAGGCTACACCTTC.

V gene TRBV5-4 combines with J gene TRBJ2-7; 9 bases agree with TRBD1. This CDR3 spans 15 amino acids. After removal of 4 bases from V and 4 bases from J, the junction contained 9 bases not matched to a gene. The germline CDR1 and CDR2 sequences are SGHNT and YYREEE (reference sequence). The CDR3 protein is CASSLKQGASYEQYF. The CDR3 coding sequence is TGTGCCAGCAGCCTAAAACAGGGGGCGTCGTACGAGCAGTACTTC.

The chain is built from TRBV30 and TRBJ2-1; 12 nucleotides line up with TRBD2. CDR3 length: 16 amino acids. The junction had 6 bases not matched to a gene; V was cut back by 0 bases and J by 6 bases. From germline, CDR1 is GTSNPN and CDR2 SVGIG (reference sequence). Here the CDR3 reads CAWSVDGLAGPNEQFF. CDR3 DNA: TGTGCCTGGAGTGTAGACGGACTAGCGGGGCCCAATGAGCAGTTCTTC. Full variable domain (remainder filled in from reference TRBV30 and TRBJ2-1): SQTIHQWPATLVQPVGSPLSLECTVEGTSNPNLYWYRQAAGRGLQLLFYSVGIGQISSEVPQNLSASRPQDRQFILSSKKLLLSDSGFYLCAWSVDGLAGPNEQFFGPGTRLTVL.

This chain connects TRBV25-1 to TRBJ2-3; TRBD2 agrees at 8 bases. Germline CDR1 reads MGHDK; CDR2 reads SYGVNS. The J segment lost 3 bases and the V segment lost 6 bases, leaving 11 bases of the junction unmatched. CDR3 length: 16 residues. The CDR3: CASRSGTRFPTDTQYF. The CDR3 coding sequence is TGTGCCAGCAGATCCGGGACTAGGTTTCCGACAGATACGCAGTATTTT.

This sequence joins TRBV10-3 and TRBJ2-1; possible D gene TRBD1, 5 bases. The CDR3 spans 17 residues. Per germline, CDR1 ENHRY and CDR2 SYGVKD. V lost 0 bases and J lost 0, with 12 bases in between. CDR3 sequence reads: CAISESKGINSYNEQFF. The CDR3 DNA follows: TGTGCCATCAGTGAGTCGAAGGGGATTAACTCCTACAATGAGCAGTTCTTC.

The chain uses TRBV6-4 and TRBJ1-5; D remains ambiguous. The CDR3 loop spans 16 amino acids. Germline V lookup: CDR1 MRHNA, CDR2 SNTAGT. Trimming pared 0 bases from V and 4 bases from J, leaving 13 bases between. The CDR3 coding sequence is TGTGCCAGCAGTGACTCGCGGAGACCCTCAAATCAGCCCCAGCATTTT. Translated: CASSDSRRPSNQPQHF.

The CDR3 protein is CASSVTSGQGGTGELFF. The CDR3 DNA reads as TGTGCCAGCAGCGTTACCTCGGGACAGGGTGGCACCGGGGAGCTGTTTTTT. The genes are TRBV9 and TRBJ2-2, with 9 bases fitting TRBD1. The CDR3 is 17 amino acids. V lost 2 bases and J lost 4; bases outside the gene matches: 9. Per the germline V gene, CDR1 is SGDLS and CDR2 is YYNGEE.

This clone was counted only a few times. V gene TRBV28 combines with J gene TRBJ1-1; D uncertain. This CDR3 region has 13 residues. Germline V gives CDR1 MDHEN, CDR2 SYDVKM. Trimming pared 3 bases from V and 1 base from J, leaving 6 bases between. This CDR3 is CASSFRGNTEAFF. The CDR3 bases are TGTGCCAGCAGTTTTCGGGGGAACACTGAAGCTTTCTTT. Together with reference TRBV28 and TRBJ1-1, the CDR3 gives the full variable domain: DVKVTQSSRYLVKRTGEKVFLECVQDMDHENMFWYRQDPGLGLRLIYFSYDVKMKEKGDIPEGYSVSREKKERFSLILESASTNQTSMYLCASSFRGNTEAFFGQGTRLTVV.